These 7 T cell receptor beta chains originate from one sample sequenced in a study of shared clonotypes between healthy human individuals. Here immunoSEQ multiplex PCR was the method, and the copy in TCRdb shows in-frame clones only, minus some. The table lists roughly 1,500,000 clones, approximately 98.5% of them singletons. Sequencing was done on a sample of naive CD4+ T cells sorted from blood. Documented subset: CD45RA+ positively selected. The receptors were sampled from a man aged 30-40 years in good health.

This chain joins TRBV5-1 and TRBJ2-7; 9 bases fit TRBD1. The CDR3 totals 12 residues. J was trimmed by 6 bases and V by 5 bases; bases with no gene match: 3. CDR1 SGHRS and CDR2 YFSETQ come from the germline V gene. Here the CDR3 reads CASRGTGLEQYF. The CDR3 DNA follows: TGCGCCAGCAGGGGGACAGGGCTCGAGCAGTACTTC.

This sequence joins TRBV5-1 and TRBJ2-1; D is undetermined. Germline V CDR1 and CDR2: SGHRS, YFSETQ. This CDR3 spans 14 amino acids. V gave up 0 bases and J gave up 4 bases, with 8 bases separating them. The CDR3 reads CASSLGGVYNEQFF. In DNA, the CDR3 is TGCGCCAGCAGCTTGGGTGGGGTTTACAATGAGCAGTTCTTC. Full variable domain (outside the CDR3, taken from reference TRBV5-1 and TRBJ2-1): KAGVTQTPRYLIKTRGQQVTLSCSPISGHRSVSWYQQTPGQGLQFLFEYFSETQRNKGNFPGRFSGRQFSNSRSEMNVSTLELGDSALYLCASSLGGVYNEQFFGPGTRLTVL.

J is TRBJ2-6 and V is TRBV9, with D perhaps TRBD1 (6 bases). V was trimmed by 5 bases and J by 0 bases, leaving 18 bases between them. Germline loops: CDR1 SGDLS, CDR2 YYNGEE. CDR3 length: 18 residues. This chain's CDR3 is CASRSQGPNSSGANVLTF. Written as DNA, the CDR3 is TGTGCCAGCAGATCCCAGGGGCCTAACAGCTCTGGGGCCAACGTCCTGACTTTC.

This chain joins TRBV7-9 and TRBJ2-5; D is ambiguous. The CDR3 spans 15 residues. Germline CDR1 is SEHNR and CDR2 is FQNEAQ (reference sequence). The V and J ends lost 5 bases and 1 base respectively, with 14 bases between them. The CDR3 coding sequence is TGTGCCAGCAGCGTGAGACATCCTGTCCAAGAGACCCAGTACTTC. Residues: CASSVRHPVQETQYF.

The chain uses TRBV6-1 and TRBJ2-7; D unresolved. The CDR3 is made up of 13 amino acids. V was cut by 6 bases and J by 0 bases, with 9 bases left in between. Germline assignment: CDR1 MNHNS and CDR2 SASEGT. The DNA for the CDR3 is TGTGCCAGCAGGCAAGCGAGCTCCTACGAGCAGTACTTC. Protein sequence: CASRQASSYEQYF.

This rearrangement joins TRBV6-1 to TRBJ2-7; TRBD1 aligns across 8 bases. Germline CDR1 and CDR2: MNHNS and SASEGT. Trimming at V came to 6 bases and at J to 3 bases, leaving 10 bases not matched to a gene. CDR3 length: 15 residues. CDR3 in DNA: TGTGCCAGCAGCCGGGCGACAGGGGACCTCTACGAGCAGTACTTC. Its protein product is CASSRATGDLYEQYF.

J is TRBJ1-2 and V is TRBV9; possible D gene TRBD1, 5 bases. Germline V CDR1 and CDR2: SGDLS, YYNGEE. V lost 6 bases and J 0 bases, leaving 15 bases between the germline ends. The CDR3 contains 15 residues. The chain's CDR3 is CASTQVPGTNYGYTF. The DNA for the CDR3 is TGTGCCAGCACCCAAGTCCCAGGGACTAACTATGGCTACACCTTC.